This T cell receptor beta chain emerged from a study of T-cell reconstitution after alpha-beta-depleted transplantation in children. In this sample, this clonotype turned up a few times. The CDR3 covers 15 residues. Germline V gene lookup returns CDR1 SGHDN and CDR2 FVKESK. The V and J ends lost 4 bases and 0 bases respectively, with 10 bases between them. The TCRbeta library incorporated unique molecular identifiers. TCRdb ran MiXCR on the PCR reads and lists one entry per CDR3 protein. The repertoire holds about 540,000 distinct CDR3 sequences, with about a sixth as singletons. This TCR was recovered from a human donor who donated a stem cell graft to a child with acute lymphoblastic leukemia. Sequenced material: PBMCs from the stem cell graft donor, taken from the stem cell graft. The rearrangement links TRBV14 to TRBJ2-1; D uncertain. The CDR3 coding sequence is TGTGCCAGCAGCCTCGGACCCTTCTCCTACAATGAGCAGTTCTTC. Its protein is CASSLGPFSYNEQFF.